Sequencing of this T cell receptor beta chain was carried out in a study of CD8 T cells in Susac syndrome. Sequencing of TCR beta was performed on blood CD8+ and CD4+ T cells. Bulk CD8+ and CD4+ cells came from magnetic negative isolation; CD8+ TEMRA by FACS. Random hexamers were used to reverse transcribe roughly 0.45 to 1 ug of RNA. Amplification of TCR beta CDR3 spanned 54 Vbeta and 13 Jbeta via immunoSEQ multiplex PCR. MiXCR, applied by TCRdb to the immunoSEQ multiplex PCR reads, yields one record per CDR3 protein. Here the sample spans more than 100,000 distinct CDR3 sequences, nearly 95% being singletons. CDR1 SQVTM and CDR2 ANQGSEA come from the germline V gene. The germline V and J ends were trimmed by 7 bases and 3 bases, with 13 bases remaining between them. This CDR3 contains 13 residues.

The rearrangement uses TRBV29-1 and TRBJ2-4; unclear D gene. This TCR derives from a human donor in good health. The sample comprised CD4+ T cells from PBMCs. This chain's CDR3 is CSARTFGKNIQYF. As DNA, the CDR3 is TGCAGCGCCCGGACGTTTGGCAAAAACATTCAGTACTTC.